This T cell receptor (beta chain) comes out of a study of blood T cell repertoires in COVID-19. The protocol was immunoSEQ multiplex PCR, while the TCRdb copy is restricted to in-frame clones and leaves out a portion. The sample carries nearly 350,000 clones, 90% to 95% recorded once. The source of this sequence is a young woman who had recovered from COVID-19. The material sequenced was peripheral blood.

CDR3 loop: CASSRPGQGSYNEQFF. CDR3 nucleotides: TGTGCCAGCAGTCGCCCGGGACAGGGTTCTTACAATGAGCAGTTCTTC. The rearrangement links TRBV5-6 to TRBJ2-1; 9 bases agree with TRBD1. In germline, CDR1 is SGHDT, CDR2 YYEEEE. The length of the CDR3 is 16 residues. The ends lost 5 bases at V and 4 bases at J; junction bases unmatched: 10.